One sample yielded the 12 T cell receptor beta chains listed below, sequenced in a study of shared clonotypes between healthy human individuals. Some clones are missing from TCRdb's copy, which holds only in-frame ones; the method was immunoSEQ multiplex PCR. This sample has 150,000 to 200,000 clones; just under 95% occur once, and the top ten carry 0.065% to 0.07%. Sample: naive CD4+ T cells sorted from blood. Subset meaning: CD45RA+ positively selected. The receptors here all came from a woman aged 25 to 45 in good health.

This rearrangement joins TRBV30 to TRBJ2-3, with D perhaps matching TRBD2 (5 bases). The germline gives CDR1 GTSNPN, CDR2 SVGIG (reference sequence). The CDR3 totals 13 residues. V was pared by 3 bases and J by 9 bases, with 16 bases between. The CDR3 region is CAWSANSVETQYF. In DNA, the CDR3 is TGTGCCTGGAGCGCAAATAGCGTTGAGACGCAGTATTTT.

V gene TRBV6-6 combines with J gene TRBJ1-4; D call uncertain. CDR1 and CDR2 (germline): MNHNY, SVGAGI (reference sequence). Trimming pared 0 bases from V and 8 bases from J, leaving 7 bases between. The CDR3 is 13 residues long. CDR3 bases: TGTGCCAGCAGTTACTCCGGTGGGGAAAAACTGTTTTTT. Its translation is CASSYSGGEKLFF.

The chain combines TRBV6-4 with TRBJ1-1; TRBD1 matches 7 bases. The CDR3 covers 14 residues. V lost 4 bases to trimming and J lost 1 base; unmatched junction nucleotides: 3. Germline CDR1 is MRHNA and CDR2 is SNTAGT. CDR3 sequence reads: CASSGDSRNTEAFF. The DNA of the CDR3 is TGTGCCAGCAGTGGGGACAGCCGGAACACTGAAGCTTTCTTT.

The J gene is TRBJ2-5, the V gene TRBV30; 13 nucleotides line up with TRBD2. Germline loops: CDR1 GTSNPN, CDR2 SVGIG (reference sequence). The V segment lost 7 bases and the J segment 2 bases; nucleotides outside the gene matches: 13. The CDR3 length is 17 residues. CDR3 nucleotides: TGTGCCTTAACCAGCGGACTAGCGGGAGTGAGACAAGAGACCCAGTACTTC. Protein sequence: CALTSGLAGVRQETQYF.

The V call is TRBV7-9, the J call TRBJ1-2; TRBD1 aligns across 10 bases. Germline CDR1 reads SEHNR; CDR2 reads FQNEAQ (reference sequence). Trimming took 2 bases from V and 8 from J; bases not matched to a gene: 11. The CDR3 consists of 16 residues. This chain's CDR3 is CASSLWPRTGGHGYTF. The CDR3 region has the DNA TGTGCCAGCAGCTTATGGCCCCGGACAGGGGGGCACGGCTACACCTTC.

The rearrangement links TRBV11-3 to TRBJ1-1; weak D call: TRBD1 (5 bases). Germline lookup yields CDR1 SGHNT and CDR2 YENEEA. V gave up 3 bases and J gave up 1 base, with 9 bases separating them. The CDR3 consists of 14 residues. CDR3 coding DNA: TGTGCCAGCAGCTTGGGACGGAAGAACACTGAAGCTTTCTTT. Its protein product is CASSLGRKNTEAFF. Full variable domain (rest looked up from reference TRBV11-3 and TRBJ1-1): EAGVVQSPRYKIIEKKQPVAFWCNPISGHNTLYWYLQNLGQGPELLIRYENEEAVDDSQLPKDRFSAERLKGVDSTLKIQPAELGDSAVYLCASSLGRKNTEAFFGQGTRLTVV.

The V and J genes are TRBV30 and TRBJ2-7, with D possibly TRBD2 on 6 matching bases. The CDR3 contains 15 residues. The V end was cut by 7 bases, the J end by 2 bases, with 21 bases between. Germline V gives CDR1 GTSNPN, CDR2 SVGIG (reference sequence). The CDR3 loop reads CASTYTGTSPYEQYF. In DNA, the CDR3 is TGTGCCTCGACGTACACCGGGACTTCCCCCTACGAGCAGTACTTC.

This chain connects TRBV7-9 to TRBJ2-5, with D tentatively TRBD2 (5 bases). The CDR3 loop spans 13 amino acids. Between the trimmed V and J ends, which lost 5 bases and 4 bases, there was a span of 11 bases. Per the germline V gene, CDR1 is SEHNR and CDR2 is FQNEAQ (reference sequence). CDR3 nucleotides: TGTGCCAGCAGCGTACGGGGTCGAGAGACCCAGTACTTC. This codes for CASSVRGRETQYF.

This chain uses TRBV5-6 with TRBJ2-1; D is ambiguous. The V gene lost 4 bases and the J gene lost 5 bases, with 10 bases spanning the gap. Germline loops: CDR1 SGHDT, CDR2 YYEEEE. There are 13 residues in the CDR3. CDR3 region: CASSPTENNEQFF. The CDR3 DNA sequence: TGTGCCAGCAGCCCAACAGAAAACAATGAGCAGTTCTTC.

J is TRBJ1-5 and V is TRBV28, with D possibly being TRBD1 (5 bases). V lost 6 bases, J lost 7 bases, and 22 bases lay in between. Germline CDR1 reads MDHEN; CDR2 reads SYDVKM. The CDR3 totals 16 residues. Written as DNA, the CDR3 is TGTGCCAGCAGCTACACTCTCGGGGCAGGGCGGCAGCCCCAGCATTTT. Its protein is CASSYTLGAGRQPQHF.

The CDR3: CASSLDLRAQFPNLYGYTF. The CDR3 DNA is TGTGCCAGCAGCTTAGATCTGAGGGCACAGTTTCCAAATCTCTATGGCTACACCTTC. The chain combines TRBV11-3 with TRBJ1-2; D remains ambiguous. Trimming left V 0 bases short and J 4 bases short, with 24 bases between. The CDR3 is made up of 19 amino acids. Germline CDR1 SGHNT, CDR2 YENEEA.

The rearrangement uses TRBV23-1 and TRBJ2-5, with unresolved D. TRBV23-1 is sorted into the ORF group, with uncertain function. Trimming took 4 bases from V and 5 from J, leaving 11 bases between them. This CDR3 comprises 13 residues. This chain's CDR3 is CASSPGPRETQYF. CDR3 DNA: TGCGCCAGCAGTCCGGGCCCTCGGGAGACCCAGTACTTC.